These T cell receptor beta chains were read from a single sample in a study of cytomegalovirus exposure and HLA in healthy donors. This table comes from immunoSEQ multiplex PCR, and its TCRdb copy is limited to in-frame clones, with some not included. The table lists over 130,000 clones, around 79% of them singletons. Specimen: PBMCs. These TCRs come from a man in his fifties in good health and CMV-seropositive. Each CDR3 is given with its conserved first and last residue. The order of the fields is clone size, D gene, J gene, V gene, CDR3 DNA, CDR3 protein. D genes are given only for firm matches. Expanded clones are given a class, and other clones once, few, many or no size at all.

NA NA TRBJ2-4 TRBV11-3 TGTGCCAGCAGCACGGGGCAGGGGAACATTCAGTACTTC CASSTGQGNIQYF
once TRBD1 TRBJ2-5 TRBV10-1 TGCGCCAGCAGCCGTGGACAGGGGGCGCGTCAAGAGACCCAGTACTTC CASSRGQGARQETQYF
once NA TRBJ2-1 TRBV5-4 TGTGCCAGCAGCACCGGGACTCGATCAGATGAGCAGTTCTTC CASSTGTRSDEQFF
NA TRBD1 TRBJ2-7 TRBV28 TGTGCCAGCAGTTACACAGGGGCCTCCTACGAGCAGTACTTC CASSYTGASYEQYF
NA TRBD1 TRBJ2-2 TRBV6-1 TGTGCCAGCAGACCCGAACAGGGGGCAGCCGGGGAGCTGTTTTTT CASRPEQGAAGELFF
NA TRBD1 TRBJ1-2 TRBV5-5 TGTGCCAGCAGCTTACAGGGGTCGTCCTATGGCTACACCTTC CASSLQGSSYGYTF
NA NA TRBJ2-3 TRBV5-1 TGCGCCAGCAGCTTGAATACCGGGGATACGCAGTATTTT CASSLNTGDTQYF
NA TRBD2 TRBJ2-3 TRBV5-1 TGCGCCAGCCGGGGAGGGGCTGGCGGGAGCTTCACAGATACGCAGTATTTT CASRGGAGGSFTDTQYF
NA TRBD2 TRBJ2-1 TRBV11-2 TGTGCCAGCAGCCCCTGGGCTAGCGGGTATTACAATGAGCAGTTCTTC CASSPWASGYYNEQFF
NA TRBD2 TRBJ2-3 TRBV19 TGTGCCAGTAGTATAGGTGGACTAGCGGGACTGACAGATACGCAGTATTTT CASSIGGLAGLTDTQYF
NA TRBD1 TRBJ2-6 TRBV5-1 TGCGCCAGCAGCGCTGACAGGGGAGGTGGGGCCAACGTCCTGACTTTC CASSADRGGGANVLTF
NA TRBD2 TRBJ2-1 TRBV5-5 TGTGCCAGCAGCTTCTTAGGGGTGAGCGGGAGCTCCTACAATGAGCAGTTCTTC CASSFLGVSGSSYNEQFF
NA TRBD2 TRBJ2-1 TRBV30 TGTGCCTGGAGTGTACTAGCGGGAGCGGGCAATGAGCAGTTCTTC CAWSVLAGAGNEQFF
NA NA TRBJ1-1 TRBV19 TGTGCCAGTAGTCCATTGAACACTGAAGCTTTCTTT CASSPLNTEAFF
NA TRBD1 TRBJ1-1 TRBV5-1 TGCGCCAGCAGCTTGGAGGTTCCGGGACAGGGGAACACTGAAGCTTTCTTT CASSLEVPGQGNTEAFF
NA NA TRBJ1-1 TRBV5-1 TGCGCCAGCAGCTTACAGGCGCTGAACACTGAAGCTTTCTTT CASSLQALNTEAFF
NA NA TRBJ2-7 TRBV29-1 TGCAGCGTGACGGTACAGGCCTACGAGCAGTACTTC CSVTVQAYEQYF